This T cell receptor (beta chain) was identified in a study of T cells and Merkel cell carcinoma outcomes. A remark on this clone: Its specificity is unknown.

The V gene lost 4 bases and the J gene lost 4 bases, with 10 bases spanning the gap. Germline loops: CDR1 SNHLY, CDR2 FYNNEI. The CDR3 covers 13 residues. General study points: Reportedly, T-cell repertoire with density predicts Merkel cell carcinoma outcomes.

TCRdb's copy holds only in-frame clones and misses some; the assay was immunoSEQ multiplex PCR. The profile shows about 15,000 clones, roughly 76% of them singletons. The sequence was collected from a human donor with Merkel cell carcinoma. The J gene is TRBJ1-1, the V gene TRBV2, with a tentative D call TRBD1 (5 bases). Input material: tumor tissue from Merkel cell carcinoma. CDR3 region: CASSGQLGTEAFF. The CDR3 DNA sequence: TGTGCCAGCAGTGGACAGTTGGGCACTGAAGCTTTCTTT.